This T cell receptor (beta chain) is drawn from a study of molecular identifiers for immune sequencing clone quantification. This clonotype was found a few times. The CDR3 is 13 residues long. The germline V and J ends were trimmed by 5 bases and 5 bases, with 12 bases remaining between them. TCRdb redid the calling of the PCR reads with MiXCR, one entry per CDR3 protein. The profile shows about 640,000 distinct CDR3 sequences, 20% of them singletons. This chain uses TRBV12-3 or TRBV12-4 with TRBJ2-5; either TRBD1 or TRBD2 may fit D (5 bases each). The clonotype was recovered from a human donor in good health. Some libraries in this study had Jurkat cell RNA spiked in. The sample comprised naive CD8+ T cells from blood, with Jurkat cell RNA spiked in. The sample's subset: FACS-sorted CD8+CD4-CCR7+CD45RA+ naive T cells. The CDR3, as DNA: TGTGCCAGCAGTCCACAGTGGGGGGAGACCCAGTACTTC. Its protein is CASSPQWGETQYF.